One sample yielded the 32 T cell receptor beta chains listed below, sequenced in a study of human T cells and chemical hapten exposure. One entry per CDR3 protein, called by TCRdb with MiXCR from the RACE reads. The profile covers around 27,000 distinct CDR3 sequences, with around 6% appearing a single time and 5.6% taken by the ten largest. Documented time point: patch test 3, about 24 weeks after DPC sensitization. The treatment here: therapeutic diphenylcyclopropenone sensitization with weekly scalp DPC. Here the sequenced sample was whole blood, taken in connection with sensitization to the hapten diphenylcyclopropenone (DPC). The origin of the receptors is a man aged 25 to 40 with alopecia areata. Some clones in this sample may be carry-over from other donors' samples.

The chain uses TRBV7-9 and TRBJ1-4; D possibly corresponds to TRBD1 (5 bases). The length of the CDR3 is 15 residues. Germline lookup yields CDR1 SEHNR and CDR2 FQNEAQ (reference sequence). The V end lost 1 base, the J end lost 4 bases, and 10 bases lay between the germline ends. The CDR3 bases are TGTGCCAGCAGCTTAGGGGGCAGCTTTAATGAAAAACTGTTTTTT. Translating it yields CASSLGGSFNEKLFF.

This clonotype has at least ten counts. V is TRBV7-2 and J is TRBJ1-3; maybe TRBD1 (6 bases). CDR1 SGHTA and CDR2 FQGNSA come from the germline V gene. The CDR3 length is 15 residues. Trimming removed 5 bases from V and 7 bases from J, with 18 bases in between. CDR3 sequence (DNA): TGTGCCAGCAGCCCACTGTCAGGGGCAATGAACACCATATATTTT. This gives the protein CASSPLSGAMNTIYF. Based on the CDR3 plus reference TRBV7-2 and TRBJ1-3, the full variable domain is GAGVSQSPSNKVTEKGKDVELRCDPISGHTALYWYRQSLGQGLEFLIYFQGNSAPDKSGLPSDRFSAERTGGSVSTLTIQRTQQEDSAVYLCASSPLSGAMNTIYFGEGSWLTVV.

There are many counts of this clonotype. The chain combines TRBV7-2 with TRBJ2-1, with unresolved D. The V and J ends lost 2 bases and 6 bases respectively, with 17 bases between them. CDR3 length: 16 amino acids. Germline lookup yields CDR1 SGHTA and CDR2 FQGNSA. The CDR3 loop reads CASSLTVSALGNEQFF. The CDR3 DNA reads TGTGCCAGCAGCTTAACTGTCTCGGCCCTAGGCAATGAGCAGTTCTTC.

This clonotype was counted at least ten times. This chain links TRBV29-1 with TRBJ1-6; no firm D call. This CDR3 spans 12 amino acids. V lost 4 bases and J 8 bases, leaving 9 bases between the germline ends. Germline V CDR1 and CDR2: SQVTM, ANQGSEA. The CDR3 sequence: CSVGEIDSPLHF. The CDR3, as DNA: TGCAGCGTTGGGGAGATTGATTCACCCCTCCACTTT. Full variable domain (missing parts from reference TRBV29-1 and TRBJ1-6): SAVISQKPSRDICQRGTSLTIQCQVDSQVTMMFWYRQQPGQSLTLIATANQGSEATYESGFVIDKFPISRPNLTFSTLTVSNMSPEDSSIYLCSVGEIDSPLHFGNGTRLTVT.

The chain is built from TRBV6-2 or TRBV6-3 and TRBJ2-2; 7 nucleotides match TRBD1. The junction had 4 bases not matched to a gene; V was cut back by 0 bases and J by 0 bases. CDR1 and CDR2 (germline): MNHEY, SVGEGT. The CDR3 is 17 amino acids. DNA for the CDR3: TGTGCCAGCAGTTACTCGAAAGGGACAGCGAACACCGGGGAGCTGTTTTTT. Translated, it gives CASSYSKGTANTGELFF.

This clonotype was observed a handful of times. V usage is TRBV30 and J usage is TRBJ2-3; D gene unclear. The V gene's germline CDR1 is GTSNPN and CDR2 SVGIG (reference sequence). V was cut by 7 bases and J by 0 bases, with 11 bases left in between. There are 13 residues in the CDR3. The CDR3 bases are TGTGCCTCAACCTTAGGTAGCACAGATACGCAGTATTTT. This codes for CASTLGSTDTQYF. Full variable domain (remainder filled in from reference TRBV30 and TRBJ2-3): SQTIHQWPATLVQPVGSPLSLECTVEGTSNPNLYWYRQAAGRGLQLLFYSVGIGQISSEVPQNLSASRPQDRQFILSSKKLLLSDSGFYLCASTLGSTDTQYFGPGTRLTVL.

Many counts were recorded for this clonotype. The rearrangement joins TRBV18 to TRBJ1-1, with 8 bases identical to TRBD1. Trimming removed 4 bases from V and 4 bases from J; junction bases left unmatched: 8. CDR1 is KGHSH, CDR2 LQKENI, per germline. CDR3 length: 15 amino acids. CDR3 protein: CASSHGGQGRTEAFF. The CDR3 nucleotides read TGTGCCAGCTCACACGGCGGACAGGGACGCACTGAAGCTTTCTTT.

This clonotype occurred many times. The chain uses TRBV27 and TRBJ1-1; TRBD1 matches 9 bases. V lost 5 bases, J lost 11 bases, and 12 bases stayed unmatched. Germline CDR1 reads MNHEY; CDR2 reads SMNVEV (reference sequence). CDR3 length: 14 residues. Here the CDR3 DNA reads TGTGCCAGCAGTGCCCCCGGGACAGGGAGCGCCGCTTTCTTT. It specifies CASSAPGTGSAAFF.

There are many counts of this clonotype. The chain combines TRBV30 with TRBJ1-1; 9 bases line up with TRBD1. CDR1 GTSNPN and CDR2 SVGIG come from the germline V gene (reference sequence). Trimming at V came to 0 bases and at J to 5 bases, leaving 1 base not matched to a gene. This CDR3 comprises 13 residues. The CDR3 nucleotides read TGTGCCTGGAGTGTCGACAGGGGGACTGAAGCTTTCTTT. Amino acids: CAWSVDRGTEAFF.

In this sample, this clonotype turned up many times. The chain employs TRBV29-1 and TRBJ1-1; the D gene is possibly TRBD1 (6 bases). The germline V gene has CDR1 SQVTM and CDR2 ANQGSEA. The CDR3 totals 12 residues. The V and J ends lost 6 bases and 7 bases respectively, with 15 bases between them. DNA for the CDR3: TGCAGCGTAGGCCACAGGGAGAGTGAAGCTTTCTTT. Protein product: CSVGHRESEAFF.

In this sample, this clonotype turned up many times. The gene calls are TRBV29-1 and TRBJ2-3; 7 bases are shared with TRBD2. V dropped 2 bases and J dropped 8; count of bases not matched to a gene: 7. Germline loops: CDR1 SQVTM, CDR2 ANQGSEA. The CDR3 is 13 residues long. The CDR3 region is CSVESGTISTQYF. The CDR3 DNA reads TGCAGCGTTGAATCAGGGACTATCAGTACGCAGTATTTT.

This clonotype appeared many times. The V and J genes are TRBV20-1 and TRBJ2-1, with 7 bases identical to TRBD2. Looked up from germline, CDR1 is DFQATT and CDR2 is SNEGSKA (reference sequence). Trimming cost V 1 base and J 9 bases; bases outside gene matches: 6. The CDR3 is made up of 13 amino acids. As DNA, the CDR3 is TGCAGTGCTAGAGGACTAGCCCCTGGTGAGCAGTTCTTC. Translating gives CSARGLAPGEQFF.

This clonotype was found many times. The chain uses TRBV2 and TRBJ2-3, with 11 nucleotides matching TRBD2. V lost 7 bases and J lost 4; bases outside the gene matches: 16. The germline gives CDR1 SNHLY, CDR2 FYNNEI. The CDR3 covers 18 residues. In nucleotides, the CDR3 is TGTGCCAGCAACTCTGGGACTAGCGGAATCAGATGGGCAGATACGCAGTATTTT. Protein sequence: CASNSGTSGIRWADTQYF.

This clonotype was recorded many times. CDR3 loop: CAWGDRVAQETQYF. CDR3 coding DNA: TGTGCCTGGGGGGACAGGGTGGCCCAAGAGACCCAGTACTTC. This chain joins TRBV30 and TRBJ2-5, with 9 bases identical to TRBD1. Losses at the gene ends were 5 bases for V and 1 base for J; bases not matched to a gene: 5. This CDR3 has 14 residues. The germline V gene encodes CDR1 GTSNPN and CDR2 SVGIG (reference sequence).

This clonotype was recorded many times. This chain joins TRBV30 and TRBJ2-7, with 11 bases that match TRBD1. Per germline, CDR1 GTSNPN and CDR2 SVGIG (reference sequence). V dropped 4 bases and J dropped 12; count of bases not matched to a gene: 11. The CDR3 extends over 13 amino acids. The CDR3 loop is CAWKGTGGSLGYF. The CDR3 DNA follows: TGTGCCTGGAAAGGGACAGGGGGTTCCCTGGGGTACTTC.

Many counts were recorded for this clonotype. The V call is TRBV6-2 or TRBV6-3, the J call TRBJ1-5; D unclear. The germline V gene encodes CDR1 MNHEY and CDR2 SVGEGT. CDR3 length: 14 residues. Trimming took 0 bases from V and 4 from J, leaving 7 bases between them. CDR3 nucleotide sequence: TGTGCCAGCAGTTACTCGAGCCCGAATCAGCCCCAGCATTTT. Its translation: CASSYSSPNQPQHF.

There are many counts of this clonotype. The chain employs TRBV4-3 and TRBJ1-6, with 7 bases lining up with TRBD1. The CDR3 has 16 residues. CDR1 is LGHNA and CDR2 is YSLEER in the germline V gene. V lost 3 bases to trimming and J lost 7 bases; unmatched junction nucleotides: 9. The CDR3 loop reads CASSHDWDRPNSPLHF. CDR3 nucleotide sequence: TGCGCCAGCAGCCACGACTGGGACAGACCCAATTCACCCCTCCACTTT.

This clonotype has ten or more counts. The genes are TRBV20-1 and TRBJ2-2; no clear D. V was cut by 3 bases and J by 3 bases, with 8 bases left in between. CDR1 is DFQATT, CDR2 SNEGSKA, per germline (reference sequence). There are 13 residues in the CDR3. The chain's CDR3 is CSARDADTGELFF. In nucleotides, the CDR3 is TGCAGTGCTAGGGACGCGGACACCGGGGAGCTGTTTTTT.

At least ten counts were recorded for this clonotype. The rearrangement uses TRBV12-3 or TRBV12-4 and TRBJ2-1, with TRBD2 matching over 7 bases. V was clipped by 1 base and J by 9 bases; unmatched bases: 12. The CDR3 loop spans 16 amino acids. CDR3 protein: CASSLGLGGSQGEQFF. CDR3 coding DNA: TGTGCCAGCAGTTTAGGTCTCGGGGGGTCTCAGGGTGAGCAGTTCTTC.

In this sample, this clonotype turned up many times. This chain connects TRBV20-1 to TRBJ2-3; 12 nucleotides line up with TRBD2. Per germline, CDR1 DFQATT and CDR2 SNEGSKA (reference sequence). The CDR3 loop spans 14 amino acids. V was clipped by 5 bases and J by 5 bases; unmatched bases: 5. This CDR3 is CSAWTSGMVDTQYF. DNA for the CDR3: TGCAGTGCTTGGACTAGCGGGATGGTAGATACGCAGTATTTT.

The CDR3 loop reads CASSLRGLREQYF. CDR3 nucleotide sequence: TGTGCCAGCAGTTTGCGGGGATTGAGGGAGCAGTACTTC. The rearrangement links TRBV27 to TRBJ2-7; tentative D call: TRBD2 (6 bases). Trimming stripped 3 bases from V and 7 bases from J, with 13 bases between. CDR3 length equals 13 residues. The germline V gene has CDR1 MNHEY and CDR2 SMNVEV (reference sequence).

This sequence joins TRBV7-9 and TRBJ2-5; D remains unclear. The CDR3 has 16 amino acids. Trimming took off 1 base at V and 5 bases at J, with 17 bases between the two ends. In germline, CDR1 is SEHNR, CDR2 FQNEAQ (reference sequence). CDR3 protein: CASSLGRGGVRETQYF. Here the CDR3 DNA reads TGTGCCAGCAGCTTAGGCCGAGGCGGAGTGAGGGAGACCCAGTACTTC.

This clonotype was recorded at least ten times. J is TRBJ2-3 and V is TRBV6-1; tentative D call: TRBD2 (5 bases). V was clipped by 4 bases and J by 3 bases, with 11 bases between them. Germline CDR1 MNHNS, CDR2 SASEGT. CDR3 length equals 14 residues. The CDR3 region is CASSGVGGTDTQYF. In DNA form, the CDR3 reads TGTGCCAGCAGTGGGGTAGGCGGGACAGATACGCAGTATTTT.

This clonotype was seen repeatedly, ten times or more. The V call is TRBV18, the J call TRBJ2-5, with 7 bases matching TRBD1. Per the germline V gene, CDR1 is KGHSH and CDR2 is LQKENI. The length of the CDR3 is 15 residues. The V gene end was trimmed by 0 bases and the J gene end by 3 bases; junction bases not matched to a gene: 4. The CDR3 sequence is CASSPPRGGKETQYF. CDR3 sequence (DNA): TGTGCCAGCTCACCACCGCGAGGGGGCAAAGAGACCCAGTACTTC.

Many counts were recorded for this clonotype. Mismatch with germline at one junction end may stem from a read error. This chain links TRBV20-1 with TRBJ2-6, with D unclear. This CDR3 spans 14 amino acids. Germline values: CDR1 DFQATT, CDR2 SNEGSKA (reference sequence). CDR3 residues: CSAGDASGANVLTF. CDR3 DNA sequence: TGCAGTGCTGGAGATGCCTCTGGGGCCAACGTCCTGACTTTC.

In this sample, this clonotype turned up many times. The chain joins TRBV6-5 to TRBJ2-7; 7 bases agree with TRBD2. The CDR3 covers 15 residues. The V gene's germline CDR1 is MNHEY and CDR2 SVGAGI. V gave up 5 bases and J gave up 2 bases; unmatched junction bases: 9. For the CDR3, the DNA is TGTGCCAGCAGTGGGCCCGGGCTAGCGGCCTACGAGCAGTACTTC. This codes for CASSGPGLAAYEQYF.

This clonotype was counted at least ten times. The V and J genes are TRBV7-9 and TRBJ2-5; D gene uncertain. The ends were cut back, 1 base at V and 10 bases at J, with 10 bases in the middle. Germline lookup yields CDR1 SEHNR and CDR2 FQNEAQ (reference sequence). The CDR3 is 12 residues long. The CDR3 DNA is TGTGCCAGCAGCTTAGTCTCCAGGATCCAGTACTTC. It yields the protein CASSLVSRIQYF.

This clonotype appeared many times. The CDR3 DNA sequence: TGTGCCAGCAACCAGGGGGGAACTGGGGCCAACGTCCTGACTTTC. It codes for CASNQGGTGANVLTF. The chain combines TRBV5-5 with TRBJ2-6, with a possible D match to TRBD1 (7 bases). Germline loops: CDR1 SGHKS, CDR2 YYEKEE (reference sequence). V was clipped by 6 bases and J by 2 bases, with 12 bases between them. This CDR3 region has 15 residues.

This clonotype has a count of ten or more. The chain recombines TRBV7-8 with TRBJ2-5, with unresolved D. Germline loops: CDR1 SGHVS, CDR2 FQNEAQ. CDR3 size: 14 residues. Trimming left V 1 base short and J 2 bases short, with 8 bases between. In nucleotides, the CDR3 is TGTGCCAGCAGCTTAGGACATATACAAGAGACCCAGTACTTC. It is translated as CASSLGHIQETQYF.

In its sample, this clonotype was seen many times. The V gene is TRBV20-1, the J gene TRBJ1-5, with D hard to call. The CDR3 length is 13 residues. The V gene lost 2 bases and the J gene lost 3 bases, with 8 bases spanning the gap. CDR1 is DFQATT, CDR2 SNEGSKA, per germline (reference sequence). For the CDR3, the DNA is TGCAGTGCTAGACTAGGTATCAATCAGCCCCAGCATTTT. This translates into CSARLGINQPQHF.

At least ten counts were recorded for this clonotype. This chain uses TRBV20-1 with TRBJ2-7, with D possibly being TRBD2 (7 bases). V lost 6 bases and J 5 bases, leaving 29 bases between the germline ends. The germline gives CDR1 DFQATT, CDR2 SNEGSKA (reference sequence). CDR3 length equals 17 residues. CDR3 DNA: TGCAGTGCCAGCGTACAGGGAGGGAGCGGGGATCCCCACGAGCAGTACTTC. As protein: CSASVQGGSGDPHEQYF.

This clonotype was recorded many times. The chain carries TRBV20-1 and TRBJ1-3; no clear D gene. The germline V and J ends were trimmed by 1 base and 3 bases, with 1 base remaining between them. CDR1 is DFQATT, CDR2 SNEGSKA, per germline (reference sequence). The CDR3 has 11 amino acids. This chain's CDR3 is CSARVGNTIYF. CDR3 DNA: TGCAGTGCTAGAGTTGGAAACACCATATATTTT.